One and the same sample provided the 21 T cell receptor beta chains below, sequenced in a study of blood T cell repertoires in COVID-19. The repertoire was sequenced with immunoSEQ multiplex PCR; TCRdb's copy has only in-frame clones and lacks some. Of 160,000 or so clones detected, more than 75% appear once; the ten largest clones hold about 1.2%. The sequenced sample consisted of PBMCs or T cells enriched from blood (not recorded which). All receptors derive from a human donor with acute COVID-19. The donor label of this sample is uncertain.

The chain joins TRBV12-5 to TRBJ2-1; possible D gene TRBD1, 5 bases. The V end was cut by 7 bases, the J end by 4 bases, with 17 bases between. In germline, CDR1 is LGHNT, CDR2 FRNRAP. The CDR3 contains 15 residues. The CDR3 loop is CASEGVARRYNEQFF. The CDR3 DNA reads as TGTGCTAGTGAAGGGGTGGCTAGACGATACAATGAGCAGTTCTTC. The full variable domain, with the rest looked up from reference TRBV12-5 and TRBJ2-1, is DARVTQTPRHKVTEMGQEVTMRCQPILGHNTVFWYRQTMMQGLELLAYFRNRAPLDDSGMPKDRFSAEMPDATLATLKIQPSEPRDSAVYFCASEGVARRYNEQFFGPGTRLTVL.

This clone was detected only once. The gene calls are TRBV6-5 and TRBJ2-1; 10 positions agree with TRBD2. The CDR3 contains 15 residues. With 6 bases clipped from V and 8 bases from J, the junction kept 10 bases outside the gene matches. Looked up from germline, CDR1 is MNHEY and CDR2 is SVGAGI. The CDR3 region has the DNA TGTGCCAGCAGGCCCTTGAGCGGGGGGGCTTATGAGCAGTTCTTC. This sequence encodes CASRPLSGGAYEQFF.

The chain combines TRBV19 with TRBJ1-5; TRBD1 aligns across 9 bases. The V gene end was trimmed by 9 bases and the J gene end by 5 bases; junction bases not matched to a gene: 8. The CDR3 is 14 residues long. CDR1 LNHDA and CDR2 SQIVND come from the germline V gene (reference sequence). CDR3 in amino acids: CASQDRGGYQPQHF. The CDR3 DNA follows: TGTGCCAGCCAAGACAGGGGGGGTTATCAGCCCCAGCATTTT. Full variable domain (rest looked up from reference TRBV19 and TRBJ1-5): DGGITQSPKYLFRKEGQNVTLSCEQNLNHDAMYWYRQDPGQGLRLIYYSQIVNDFQKGDIAEGYSVSREKKESFPLTVTSAQKNPTAFYLCASQDRGGYQPQHFGDGTRLSIL.

The J gene is TRBJ2-2, the V gene TRBV9; the D gene is possibly TRBD2 (6 bases). With 3 bases removed from V and 1 base from J, the gap between germline ends came to 16 bases. The germline gives CDR1 SGDLS, CDR2 YYNGEE. This CDR3 comprises 17 residues. The DNA for the CDR3 is TGTGCCAGCAGCGGCGCAGATCTAGCGTTGAACACCGGGGAGCTGTTTTTT. Protein product: CASSGADLALNTGELFF.

The rearrangement uses TRBV29-1 and TRBJ2-1; TRBD2 aligns across 11 bases. The germline gives CDR1 SQVTM, CDR2 ANQGSEA. The CDR3 runs to 16 residues. With 4 bases clipped from V and 4 bases from J, the junction kept 9 bases outside the gene matches. The CDR3 region has the DNA TGCAGCGTTGGTAGCGGGGGGGCCATAAAATACAATGAGCAGTTCTTC. This translates into CSVGSGGAIKYNEQFF.

The chain is built from TRBV6-1 and TRBJ1-4; D might be TRBD1 (6 bases). Trimming removed 1 base from V and 4 bases from J, with 13 bases in between. There are 16 residues in the CDR3. Germline CDR1 and CDR2: MNHNS and SASEGT. In DNA, the CDR3 is TGTGCCAGCAGTGAAGGACGGACAGCTAATAATGAAAAACTGTTTTTT. It yields the protein CASSEGRTANNEKLFF.

The CDR3 here is CASSYTPHRVLINEQFF. The CDR3 DNA reads as TGTGCCAGCAGTTACACCCCCCACAGGGTTTTAATTAATGAGCAGTTCTTC. The chain uses TRBV27 and TRBJ2-1, with D possibly matching TRBD1 (6 bases). The CDR3 is 17 amino acids. Germline CDR1 and CDR2: MNHEY and SMNVEV (reference sequence). V lost 4 bases and J lost 7, with 23 bases in between.

The CDR3 bases are TGTGCCAGCAGTTTAAACAGGGGGCCCTACGAGCAGTACTTC. This translates into CASSLNRGPYEQYF. The chain recombines TRBV7-2 with TRBJ2-7; 9 bases are a match to TRBD1. Trimming cost V 6 bases and J 2 bases; bases outside gene matches: 5. Germline CDR1 is SGHTA and CDR2 is FQGNSA. The CDR3 runs 14 residues.

V usage is TRBV7-9 and J usage is TRBJ1-3; no clear D gene. Germline V CDR1 and CDR2: SEHNR, FQNEAQ (reference sequence). CDR3 length: 13 amino acids. Trimming stripped 3 bases from V and 4 bases from J, with 7 bases between. Written as DNA, the CDR3 is TGTGCCAGCAGCTTTTTGGCCGGAAACACCATATATTTT. Translating it yields CASSFLAGNTIYF.

The genes are TRBV5-8 and TRBJ2-5; maybe TRBD1 (6 bases). Germline values: CDR1 SGHTS, CDR2 YDEGEE. Deletions cut 3 bases from V and 5 bases from J, with 17 bases between. The length of the CDR3 is 15 residues. In nucleotides, the CDR3 is TGTGCCAGCAGCTCCCCGACAGGCCACCGGGAGACCCAGTACTTC. Translating gives CASSSPTGHRETQYF.

V is TRBV6-5 and J is TRBJ2-7; tentative D call: TRBD1 (6 bases). Between the trimmed V and J ends, which lost 0 bases and 6 bases, there was a span of 9 bases. Germline-derived CDR1 and CDR2 are MNHEY and SVGAGI. This CDR3 spans 13 amino acids. The CDR3 region has the DNA TGTGCCAGCAGTTACTCCGGACAGCGCGAGCAGTACTTC. It encodes CASSYSGQREQYF.

This clone was observed once. The chain is built from TRBV7-9 and TRBJ2-7; 9 nucleotides match TRBD1. Trimming cost V 2 bases and J 7 bases; bases outside gene matches: 6. CDR3 length equals 14 residues. Germline V CDR1 and CDR2: SEHNR, FQNEAQ (reference sequence). CDR3 nucleotide sequence: TGTGCCAGCAGCTTACCACAGGGGGCAGGGGAGCAGTACTTC. Protein: CASSLPQGAGEQYF.

This chain joins TRBV13 and TRBJ2-2; TRBD1 aligns across 7 bases. V lost 4 bases and J lost 3; bases outside the gene matches: 2. The CDR3 is 14 residues long. CDR1 is PRHDT, CDR2 FYEKMQ, per germline (reference sequence). CDR3 in amino acids: CASSWTGDTGELFF. CDR3 nucleotide sequence: TGTGCCAGCAGCTGGACAGGCGACACCGGGGAGCTGTTTTTT.

The chain joins TRBV3-1 (or the pseudogene TRBV3-2) to TRBJ2-5; possible D gene TRBD2, 6 bases. The V end lost 4 bases, the J end lost 5 bases, and 14 bases lay between the germline ends. There are 14 residues in the CDR3. CDR1 and CDR2 (germline): LGHDT, YNNKEL (reference sequence). The CDR3 here is CASSPSASVETQYF. CDR3 sequence (DNA): TGTGCCAGCAGCCCTAGTGCTAGCGTTGAGACCCAGTACTTC.

The chain is built from TRBV2 and TRBJ1-1; TRBD1 is a possible D gene (6 bases). Per the germline V gene, CDR1 is SNHLY and CDR2 is FYNNEI. CDR3 length: 13 amino acids. V lost 10 bases, J lost 0 bases, and 12 bases lay in between. DNA for the CDR3: TGTGCCACCAGACAGGAGCTGAACACTGAAGCTTTCTTT. It specifies CATRQELNTEAFF.

This clone was seen once. J is TRBJ2-7 and V is TRBV7-2; D unresolved. V was pared by 1 base and J by 3 bases, with 7 bases between. The germline gives CDR1 SGHTA, CDR2 FQGNSA. The CDR3 totals 13 residues. In nucleotides, the CDR3 is TGTGCCAGCAGCTTAGGAACAGTCTACGAGCAGTACTTC. The encoded protein is CASSLGTVYEQYF.

The genes are TRBV10-3 and TRBJ1-2, with D possibly TRBD1 on 6 matching bases. This CDR3 is 15 amino acids long. Trimming shortened V by 0 bases and J by 4 bases, and 12 bases separated the two germline ends. Germline V gives CDR1 ENHRY, CDR2 SYGVKD. CDR3 in DNA: TGTGCCATCAGTGAGTCGTACGACAGGTCCTATGGCTACACCTTC. This sequence encodes CAISESYDRSYGYTF.

The chain joins TRBV7-9 to TRBJ1-1; the match to TRBD1 covers 9 bases. The CDR3 has 13 residues. Germline assignment: CDR1 SEHNR and CDR2 FQNEAQ (reference sequence). V dropped 8 bases and J dropped 7; count of bases not matched to a gene: 8. DNA of the CDR3: TGTGCCAGCGGGGAACAGGGGGCTGTTGAAGCTTTCTTT. As protein: CASGEQGAVEAFF.

With regard to this clone: A junction end diverges from the germline sequence, so it may reflect a read error. This rearrangement joins TRBV5-4 to TRBJ1-3; D unclear. The germline gives CDR1 SGHNT, CDR2 YYREEE (reference sequence). This CDR3 region has 15 residues. CDR3 in DNA: TGTGCCAGCAGCTTGTCGGGAGGTGCTGGGAACACCATATATTTT. Translating it yields CASSLSGGAGNTIYF.

J is TRBJ2-2 and V is TRBV29-1, with D unclear. The CDR3 has 13 amino acids. Trimming cost V 7 bases and J 3 bases, with 12 bases left between them. Germline V gene data show CDR1 as SQVTM and CDR2 as ANQGSEA. The CDR3 DNA sequence: TGCAGCGCGATCCAGGTGGACACCGGGGAGCTGTTTTTT. Its translation is CSAIQVDTGELFF.

The J gene is TRBJ2-7, the V gene TRBV6-5, with 9 bases aligning to TRBD2. Germline CDR1 is MNHEY and CDR2 is SVGAGI. With V trimmed by 2 bases and J by 6 bases, 8 bases remained unmatched. The CDR3 has 15 residues. CDR3 residues: CASSYGGGASFEQYF. The CDR3 DNA is TGTGCCAGCAGTTACGGCGGGGGGGCATCTTTCGAGCAGTACTTC.